This is a list of T cell receptor beta chains from one sample in a study of cytomegalovirus exposure and HLA in healthy donors. Sequencing used immunoSEQ multiplex PCR; TCRdb keeps in-frame clones, though not all of them. Of some 190,000 clones listed, 70% to 90% are singletons. The sequenced sample consisted of PBMCs. The receptors derive from a male donor in good health and CMV-seronegative. CDR3s include the opening cysteine and the closing phenylalanine or tryptophan. D genes are given only for firm matches. Rows give clone size only sometimes, using once, few, many, or a class for an expanded clone.

TRBJ1-6	16	TRBV5-1	NA	NA	CASSLTTGQGGSPLHF	TGCGCCAGCAGCTTGACCACCGGGCAGGGCGGCTCACCCCTCCACTTT
TRBJ1-4	15	TRBV2	NA	once	CASSGRGAGNEKLFF	TGTGCCAGCAGTGGTCGGGGGGCGGGTAATGAAAAACTGTTTTTT
TRBJ2-7	15	TRBV4-3	NA	NA	CASSQEAVGFYEQYF	TGCGCCAGCAGCCAAGAGGCGGTCGGGTTCTACGAGCAGTACTTC
TRBJ1-1	14	TRBV7-8	TRBD1	once	CASSDRVMNTEAFF	TGTGCCAGCAGCGACAGGGTAATGAACACTGAAGCTTTCTTT
TRBJ2-5	14	TRBV10-2	TRBD1	NA	CASSPTGPKETQYF	TGCGCCAGCAGTCCGACAGGGCCTAAGGAGACCCAGTACTTC
TRBJ2-7	15	TRBV6-5	TRBD2	NA	CASSYQRGSSYEQYF	TGTGCCAGCAGTTACCAGCGGGGAAGCTCCTACGAGCAGTACTTC
TRBJ2-1	16	TRBV7-6	TRBD2	NA	CASSSILAGGSDEQFF	TGTGCCAGCAGCTCAATACTAGCGGGAGGTAGCGATGAGCAGTTCTTC
TRBJ2-7	14	TRBV28	TRBD2	NA	CASSPSGNSYEQYF	TGTGCCAGCAGTCCTAGCGGAAACTCCTACGAGCAGTACTTC
TRBJ2-2	12	TRBV7-9	NA	NA	CASSLDIGELFF	TGTGCCAGCAGCCTAGATATCGGGGAGCTGTTTTTT
TRBJ2-7	15	TRBV6-6	TRBD2	NA	CASSSRTSGDYEQYF	TGTGCCAGCAGTTCCAGGACTAGCGGAGACTACGAGCAGTACTTC
TRBJ2-1	16	TRBV28	NA	NA	CASSKTSGSSYNEQFF	TGTGCCAGCAGCAAAACGTCGGGGAGCTCCTACAATGAGCAGTTCTTC
TRBJ2-3	15	TRBV28	NA	few	CASRQTGSSTDTQYF	TGTGCCAGCAGACAAACAGGGTCTAGCACAGATACGCAGTATTTT
TRBJ2-7	15	TRBV18	NA	NA	CASSPESGGAYEQYF	TGTGCCAGCTCACCAGAAAGCGGAGGGGCGTACGAGCAGTACTTC
TRBJ2-3	16	TRBV5-1	TRBD2	NA	CASSYSGTSGTDTQYF	TGCGCCAGCAGCTACTCCGGGACTAGCGGCACAGATACGCAGTATTTT
TRBJ1-3	15	TRBV19	NA	NA	CASSINRDTGNTIYF	TGTGCCAGTAGTATAAACCGGGACACTGGAAACACCATATATTTT
TRBJ1-2	13	TRBV25-1	NA	NA	CASSELGGYGYTF	TGTGCCAGCAGTGAATTAGGGGGCTATGGCTACACCTTC
TRBJ1-2	14	TRBV6-6	NA	NA	CASSSRVPPGGYTF	TGTGCCAGCAGTTCCAGGGTCCCTCCCGGGGGCTACACCTTC
TRBJ1-2	16	TRBV27	NA	NA	CASSFSSGTPRYGYTF	TGTGCCAGCAGTTTCTCTTCCGGGACACCTCGATATGGCTACACCTTC
TRBJ2-2	16	TRBV6-4	NA	NA	CASSDSDGGTTGELFF	TGTGCCAGCAGTGACTCCGACGGGGGTACGACCGGGGAGCTGTTTTTT